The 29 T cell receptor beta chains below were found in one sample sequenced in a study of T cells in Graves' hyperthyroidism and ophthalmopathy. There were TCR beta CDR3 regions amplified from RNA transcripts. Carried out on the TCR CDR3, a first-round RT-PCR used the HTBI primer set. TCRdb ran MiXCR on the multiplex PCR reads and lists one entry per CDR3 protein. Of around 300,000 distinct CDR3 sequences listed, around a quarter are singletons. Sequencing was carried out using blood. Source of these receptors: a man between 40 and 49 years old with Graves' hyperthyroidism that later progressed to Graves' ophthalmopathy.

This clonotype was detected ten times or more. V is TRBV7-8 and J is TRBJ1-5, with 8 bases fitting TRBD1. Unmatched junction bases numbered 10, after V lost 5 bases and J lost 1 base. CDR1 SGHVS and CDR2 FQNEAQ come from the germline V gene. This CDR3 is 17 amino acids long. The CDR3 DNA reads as TGTGCCAGCAGCGCAAGACGGACAGGGCGAAGCAATCAGCCCCAGCATTTT. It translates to CASSARRTGRSNQPQHF. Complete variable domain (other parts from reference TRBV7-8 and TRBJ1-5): GAGVSQSPRYKVAKRGQDVALRCDPISGHVSLFWYQQALGQGPEFLTYFQNEAQLDKSGLPSDRFFAERPEGSVSTLKIQRTQQEDSAVYLCASSARRTGRSNQPQHFGDGTRLSIL.

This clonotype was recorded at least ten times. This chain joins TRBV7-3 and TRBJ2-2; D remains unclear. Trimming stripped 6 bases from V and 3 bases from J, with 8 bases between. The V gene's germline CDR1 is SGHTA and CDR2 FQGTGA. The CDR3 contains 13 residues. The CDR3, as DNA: TGTGCCAGCAGTAAAACATACACCGGGGAGCTGTTTTTT. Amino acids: CASSKTYTGELFF.

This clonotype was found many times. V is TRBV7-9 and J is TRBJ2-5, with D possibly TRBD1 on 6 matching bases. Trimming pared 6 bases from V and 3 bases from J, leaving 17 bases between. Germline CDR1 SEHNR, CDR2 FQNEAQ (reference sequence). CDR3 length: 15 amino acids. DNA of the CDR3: TGTGCCAGCAGTAATGGCAGGGGTATTGAAGAGACCCAGTACTTC. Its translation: CASSNGRGIEETQYF.

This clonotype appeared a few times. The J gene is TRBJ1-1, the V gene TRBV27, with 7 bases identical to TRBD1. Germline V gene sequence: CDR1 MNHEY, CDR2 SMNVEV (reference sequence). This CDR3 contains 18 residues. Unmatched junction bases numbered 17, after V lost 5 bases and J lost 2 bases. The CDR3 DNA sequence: TGTGCCAGCAGTCTCTACCCGGCGACAGGGAGGGGAAACACTGAAGCTTTCTTT. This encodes CASSLYPATGRGNTEAFF.

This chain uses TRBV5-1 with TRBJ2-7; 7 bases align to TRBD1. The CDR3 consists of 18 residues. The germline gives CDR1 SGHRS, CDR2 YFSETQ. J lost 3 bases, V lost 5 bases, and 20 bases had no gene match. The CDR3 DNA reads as TGCGCCAGCAGGGACGGGACAGTCCTCCCGGGGAGCCTCTACGAGCAGTACTTC. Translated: CASRDGTVLPGSLYEQYF.

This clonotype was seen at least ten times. CDR3 protein: CASGGIARGEAFF. CDR3 DNA: TGTGCCAGCGGCGGGATTGCCCGGGGGGAAGCTTTCTTT. The rearrangement joins TRBV2 to TRBJ1-1, with D perhaps TRBD1 (5 bases). In germline, CDR1 is SNHLY, CDR2 FYNNEI. The CDR3 runs to 13 residues. Between the trimmed V and J ends, which lost 8 bases and 8 bases, there was a span of 18 bases.

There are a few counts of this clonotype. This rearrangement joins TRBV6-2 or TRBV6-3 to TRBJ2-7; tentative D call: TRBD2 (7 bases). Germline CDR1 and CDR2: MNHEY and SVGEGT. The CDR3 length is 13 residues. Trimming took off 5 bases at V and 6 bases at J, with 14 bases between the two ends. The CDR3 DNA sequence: TGTGCCAGCAGTCAGTCGGGGGGCCGCGAGCAGTACTTC. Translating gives CASSQSGGREQYF.

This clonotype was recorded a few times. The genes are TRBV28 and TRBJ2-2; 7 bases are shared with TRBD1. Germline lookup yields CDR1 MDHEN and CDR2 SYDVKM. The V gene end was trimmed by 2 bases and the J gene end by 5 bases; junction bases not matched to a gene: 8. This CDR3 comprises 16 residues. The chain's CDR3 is CASSLGPGQLTGELFF. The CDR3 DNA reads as TGTGCCAGCAGTTTAGGTCCGGGACAGCTTACCGGGGAGCTGTTTTTT.

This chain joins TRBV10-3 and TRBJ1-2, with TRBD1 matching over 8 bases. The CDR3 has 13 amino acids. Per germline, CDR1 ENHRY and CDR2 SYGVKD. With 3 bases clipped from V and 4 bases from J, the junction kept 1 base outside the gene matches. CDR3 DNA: TGTGCCATCAGTGATGGACAGGGCTATGGCTACACCTTC. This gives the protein CAISDGQGYGYTF.

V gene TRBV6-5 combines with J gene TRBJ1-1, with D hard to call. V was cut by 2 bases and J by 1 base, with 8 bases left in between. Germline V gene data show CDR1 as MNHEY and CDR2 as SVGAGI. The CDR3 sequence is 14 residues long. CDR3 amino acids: CASSYEGENTEAFF. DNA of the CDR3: TGTGCCAGCAGTTACGAAGGAGAGAACACTGAAGCTTTCTTT.

This CDR3 is CASSLWTEGQGPYTEAFF. The DNA of the CDR3 is TGTGCCAGCAGTTTATGGACTGAGGGACAGGGACCATACACTGAAGCTTTCTTT. This sequence joins TRBV28 and TRBJ1-1; 9 bases fit TRBD1. The ends lost 0 bases at V and 3 bases at J; junction bases unmatched: 11. The CDR3 runs to 18 residues. Germline CDR1 reads MDHEN; CDR2 reads SYDVKM.

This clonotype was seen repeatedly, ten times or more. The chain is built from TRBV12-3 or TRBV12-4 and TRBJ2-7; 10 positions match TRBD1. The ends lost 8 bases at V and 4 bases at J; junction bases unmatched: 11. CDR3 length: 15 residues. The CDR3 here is CASALPDRGPYEQYF. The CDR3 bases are TGTGCCAGCGCCCTCCCAGACAGGGGGCCGTACGAGCAGTACTTC.

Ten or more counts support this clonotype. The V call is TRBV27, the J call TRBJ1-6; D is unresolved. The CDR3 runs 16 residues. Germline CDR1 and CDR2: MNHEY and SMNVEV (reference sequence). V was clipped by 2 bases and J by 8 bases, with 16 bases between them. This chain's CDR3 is CASSLLARPVDSPLHF. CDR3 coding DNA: TGTGCCAGCAGTTTACTGGCCAGGCCGGTGGATTCACCCCTCCACTTT.

CDR3 in DNA: TGTGCCTGGAGTGTACGTCTGGATTCACCCCTCCACTTT. Translation: CAWSVRLDSPLHF. The chain couples TRBV30 to TRBJ1-6; D call uncertain. V was pared by 0 bases and J by 8 bases, with 8 bases between. Germline CDR1 and CDR2: GTSNPN and SVGIG (reference sequence). The CDR3 sequence is 13 residues long.

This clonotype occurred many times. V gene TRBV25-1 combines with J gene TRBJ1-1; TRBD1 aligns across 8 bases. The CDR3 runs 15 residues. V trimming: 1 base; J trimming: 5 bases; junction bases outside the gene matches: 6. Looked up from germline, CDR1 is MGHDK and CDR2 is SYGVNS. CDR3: CASSELGRGLTEAFF. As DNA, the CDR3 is TGTGCCAGCAGTGAATTGGGCAGGGGGCTGACTGAAGCTTTCTTT.

CDR3 protein: CASSQVRGSGEQYF. The CDR3 bases are TGTGCCAGCAGTCAAGTGCGGGGTAGCGGCGAGCAGTACTTC. The chain couples TRBV12-3 or TRBV12-4 to TRBJ2-7, with D tentatively TRBD2 (6 bases). This CDR3 has 14 amino acids. V was clipped by 5 bases and J by 6 bases, with 17 bases between them.

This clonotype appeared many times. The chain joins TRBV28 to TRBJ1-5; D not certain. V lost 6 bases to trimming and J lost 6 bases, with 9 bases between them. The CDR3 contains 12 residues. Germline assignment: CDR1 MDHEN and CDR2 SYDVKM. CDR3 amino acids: CASSPMFQPQHF. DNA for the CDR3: TGTGCCAGCAGCCCGATGTTTCAGCCCCAGCATTTT. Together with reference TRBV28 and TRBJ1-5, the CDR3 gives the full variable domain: DVKVTQSSRYLVKRTGEKVFLECVQDMDHENMFWYRQDPGLGLRLIYFSYDVKMKEKGDIPEGYSVSREKKERFSLILESASTNQTSMYLCASSPMFQPQHFGDGTRLSIL.

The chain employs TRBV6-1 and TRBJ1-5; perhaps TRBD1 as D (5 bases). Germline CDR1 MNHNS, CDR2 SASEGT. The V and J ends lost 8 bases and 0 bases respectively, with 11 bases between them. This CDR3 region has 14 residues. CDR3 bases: TGTGCCAGCTGGGGGACGGATAGCAATCAGCCCCAGCATTTT. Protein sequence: CASWGTDSNQPQHF.

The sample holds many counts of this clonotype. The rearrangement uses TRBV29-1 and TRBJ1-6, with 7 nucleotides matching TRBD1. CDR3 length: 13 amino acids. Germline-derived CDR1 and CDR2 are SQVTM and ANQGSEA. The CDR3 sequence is CPFPRGFFSPLHF. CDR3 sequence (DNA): TGCCCTTTTCCCAGGGGGTTTTTTTCACCCCTCCACTTT.

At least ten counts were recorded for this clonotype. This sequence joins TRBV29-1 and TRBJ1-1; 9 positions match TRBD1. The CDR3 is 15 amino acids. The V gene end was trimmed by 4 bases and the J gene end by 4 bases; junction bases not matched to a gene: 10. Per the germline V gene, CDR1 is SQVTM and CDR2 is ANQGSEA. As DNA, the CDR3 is TGCAGCGTTGTAGGGCAACAGGGGGCAGGCACTGAAGCTTTCTTT. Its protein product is CSVVGQQGAGTEAFF.

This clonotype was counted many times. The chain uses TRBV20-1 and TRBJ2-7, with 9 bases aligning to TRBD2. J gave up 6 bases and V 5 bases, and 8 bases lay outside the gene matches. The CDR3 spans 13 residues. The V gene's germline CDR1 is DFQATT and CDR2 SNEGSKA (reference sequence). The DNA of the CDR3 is TGCAGTGCTGGAGGTAGCGGGAGACCCGAGCAGTACTTC. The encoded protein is CSAGGSGRPEQYF.

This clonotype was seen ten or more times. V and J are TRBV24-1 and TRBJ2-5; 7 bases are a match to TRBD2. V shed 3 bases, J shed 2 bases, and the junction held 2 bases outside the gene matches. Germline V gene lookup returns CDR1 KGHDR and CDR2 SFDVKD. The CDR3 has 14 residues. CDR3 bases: TGTGCCACCAGTGATCCTAGCGGACAAGAGACCCAGTACTTC. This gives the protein CATSDPSGQETQYF.

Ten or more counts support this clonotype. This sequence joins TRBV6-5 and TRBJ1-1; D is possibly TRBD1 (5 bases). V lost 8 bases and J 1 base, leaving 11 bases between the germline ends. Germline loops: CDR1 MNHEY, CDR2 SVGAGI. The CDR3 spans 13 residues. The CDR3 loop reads CASQRTRNTEAFF. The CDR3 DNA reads TGTGCCAGCCAGCGGACAAGGAACACTGAAGCTTTCTTT.

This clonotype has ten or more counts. The CDR3 DNA is TGTGCCAGCAAAAGTACCGACGAAGCTTTCTTT. Its protein is CASKSTDEAFF. The chain links TRBV27 to TRBJ1-1; no reliable D call. The CDR3 totals 11 residues. Germline V gene sequence: CDR1 MNHEY, CDR2 SMNVEV (reference sequence). V dropped 7 bases and J dropped 8 bases, with 11 bases sitting between them.

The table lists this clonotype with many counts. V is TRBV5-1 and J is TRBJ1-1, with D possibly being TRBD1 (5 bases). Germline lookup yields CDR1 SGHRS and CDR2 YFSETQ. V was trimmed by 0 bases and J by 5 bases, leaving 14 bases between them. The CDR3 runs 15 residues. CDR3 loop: CASSLDHTWGTEAFF. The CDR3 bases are TGCGCCAGCAGCTTGGATCACACCTGGGGGACTGAAGCTTTCTTT.

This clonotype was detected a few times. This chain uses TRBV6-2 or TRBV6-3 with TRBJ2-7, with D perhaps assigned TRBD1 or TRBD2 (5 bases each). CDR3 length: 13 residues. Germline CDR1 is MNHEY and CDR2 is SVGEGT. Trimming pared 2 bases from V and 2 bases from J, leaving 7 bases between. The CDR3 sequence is CASSYQGPYEQYF. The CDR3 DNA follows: TGTGCCAGCAGTTACCAGGGACCCTACGAGCAGTACTTC.

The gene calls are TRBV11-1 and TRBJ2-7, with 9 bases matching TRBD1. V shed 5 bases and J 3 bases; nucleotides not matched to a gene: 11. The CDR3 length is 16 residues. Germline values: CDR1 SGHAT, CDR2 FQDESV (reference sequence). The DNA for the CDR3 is TGTGCCAGCAGCGAAGGACAGGGGCGGTTTCGCTACGAGCAGTACTTC. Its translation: CASSEGQGRFRYEQYF.

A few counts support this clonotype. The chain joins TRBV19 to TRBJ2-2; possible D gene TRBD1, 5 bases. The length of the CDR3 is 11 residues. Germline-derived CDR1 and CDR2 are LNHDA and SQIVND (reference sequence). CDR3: CATQQAGELFF. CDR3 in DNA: TGTGCTACACAACAGGCGGGGGAGCTGTTTTTT.

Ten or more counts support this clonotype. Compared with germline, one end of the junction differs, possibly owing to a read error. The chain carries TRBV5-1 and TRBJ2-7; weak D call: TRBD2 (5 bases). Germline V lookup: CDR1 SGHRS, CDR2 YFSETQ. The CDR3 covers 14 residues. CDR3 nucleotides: TGTGCCAGCAGCTTGGGTGGGAGCTCCTACGAGCAGTACTTC. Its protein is CASSLGGSSYEQYF.